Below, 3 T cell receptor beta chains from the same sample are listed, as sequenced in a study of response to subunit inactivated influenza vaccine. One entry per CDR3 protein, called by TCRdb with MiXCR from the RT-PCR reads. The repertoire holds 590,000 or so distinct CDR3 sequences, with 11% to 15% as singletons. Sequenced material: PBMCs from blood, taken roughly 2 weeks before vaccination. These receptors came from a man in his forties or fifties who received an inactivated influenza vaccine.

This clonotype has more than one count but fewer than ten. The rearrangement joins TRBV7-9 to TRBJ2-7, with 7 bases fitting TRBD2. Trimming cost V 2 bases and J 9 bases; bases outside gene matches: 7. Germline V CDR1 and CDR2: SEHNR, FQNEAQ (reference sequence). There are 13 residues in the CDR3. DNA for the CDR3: TGTGCCAGCAGCTTATTCGCGGGAGTGGGGCAGTACTTC. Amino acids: CASSLFAGVGQYF. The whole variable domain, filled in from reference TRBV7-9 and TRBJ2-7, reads DTGVSQNPRHKITKRGQNVTFRCDPISEHNRLYWYRQTLGQGPEFLTYFQNEAQLEKSRLLSDRFSAERPKGSFSTLEIQRTEQGDSAMYLCASSLFAGVGQYFGPGTRLTVT.

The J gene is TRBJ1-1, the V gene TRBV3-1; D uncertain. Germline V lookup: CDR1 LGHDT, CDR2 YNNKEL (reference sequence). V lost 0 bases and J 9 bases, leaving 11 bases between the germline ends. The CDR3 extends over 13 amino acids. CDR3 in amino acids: CASSQESPGQAFF. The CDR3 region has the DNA TGTGCCAGCAGCCAAGAATCGCCAGGACAAGCTTTCTTT.

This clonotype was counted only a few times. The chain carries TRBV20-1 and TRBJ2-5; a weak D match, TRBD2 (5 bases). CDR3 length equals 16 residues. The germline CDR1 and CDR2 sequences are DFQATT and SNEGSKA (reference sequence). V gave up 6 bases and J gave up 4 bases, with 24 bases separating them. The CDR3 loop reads CSATTPAEARRETQYF. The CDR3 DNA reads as TGCAGTGCCACGACGCCGGCGGAGGCCCGGCGAGAGACCCAGTACTTC.